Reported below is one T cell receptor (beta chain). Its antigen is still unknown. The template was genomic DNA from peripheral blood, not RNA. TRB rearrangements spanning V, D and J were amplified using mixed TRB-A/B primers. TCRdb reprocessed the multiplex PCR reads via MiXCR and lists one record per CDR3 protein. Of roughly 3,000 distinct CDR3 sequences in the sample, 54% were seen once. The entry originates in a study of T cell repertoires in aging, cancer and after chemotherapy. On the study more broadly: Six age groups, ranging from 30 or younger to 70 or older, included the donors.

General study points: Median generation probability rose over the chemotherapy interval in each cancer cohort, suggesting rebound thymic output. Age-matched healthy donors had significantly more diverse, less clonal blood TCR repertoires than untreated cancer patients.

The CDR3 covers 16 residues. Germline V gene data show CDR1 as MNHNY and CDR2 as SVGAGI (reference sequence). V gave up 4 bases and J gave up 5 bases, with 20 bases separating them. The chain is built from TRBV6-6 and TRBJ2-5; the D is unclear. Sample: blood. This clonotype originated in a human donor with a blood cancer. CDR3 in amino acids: CASSSKPLSLRETQYF. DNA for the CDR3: TGTGCCAGCAGTTCCAAACCCCTAAGCCTAAGGGAGACCCAGTACTTC.